Described below is a single T cell receptor beta chain sequence and its context. This record comes from a study of identical twins. TCRdb recomputed calls from the 5' RACE reads with MiXCR, one row per CDR3 protein. The data hold 1.5 million or so distinct CDR3 sequences, with about 31% observed a single time. The ends were cut back, 0 bases at V and 2 bases at J, with 14 bases in the middle. The CDR3 spans 17 residues. Germline V CDR1 and CDR2: MGHRA, YSYEKL. The source material was cord blood. The clonotype was recovered from a newborn girl in good health. J is TRBJ2-1 and V is TRBV4-1, with a possible D match to TRBD1 (6 bases). CDR3 DNA sequence: TGCGCCAGCAGCCAAGATTTTGGGGCAGGGGCCTACAATGAGCAGTTCTTC. As protein: CASSQDFGAGAYNEQFF.